The 8 T cell receptor beta chains reported below all come from one sample, sequenced in a study of response to subunit inactivated influenza vaccine. TCRdb used MiXCR to reprocess the RT-PCR reads, holding one entry per CDR3 protein. There are some 500,000 distinct CDR3 sequences in the sample; 10% to 15% occur only once, and 10% to 15% lies in the top ten. The material was PBMCs from blood, obtained roughly 48 days after vaccination. The receptors derive from a man aged 50-59 years who received an inactivated influenza vaccine.

V is TRBV7-2 and J is TRBJ2-3; 7 nucleotides match TRBD1. CDR3 length: 15 amino acids. CDR1 SGHTA and CDR2 FQGNSA come from the germline V gene. Trimming at V came to 4 bases and at J to 3 bases, leaving 7 bases not matched to a gene. The CDR3 nucleotides are TGTGCCAGCAGCTCTAGACAGGGTATGACAGATACGCAGTATTTT. Encoded protein: CASSSRQGMTDTQYF.

The chain links TRBV2 to TRBJ1-5, with unresolved D. Trimming removed 6 bases from V and 0 bases from J, with 9 bases in between. This CDR3 contains 14 residues. Germline V gene sequence: CDR1 SNHLY, CDR2 FYNNEI. The CDR3 protein is CASRPPSSNQPQHF. The CDR3 region has the DNA TGTGCCAGCAGGCCGCCCAGTAGCAATCAGCCCCAGCATTTT.

Many counts were recorded for this clonotype. The CDR3 here is CSAPGQGDFNEQFF. The CDR3 nucleotides are TGCAGCGCACCGGGACAGGGGGACTTTAATGAGCAGTTCTTC. The chain couples TRBV29-1 to TRBJ2-1, with 11 nucleotides matching TRBD1. The J segment lost 7 bases and the V segment lost 7 bases, leaving 9 bases of the junction unmatched. The CDR3 is 14 amino acids. Germline V gene lookup returns CDR1 SQVTM and CDR2 ANQGSEA.

This clonotype was observed a few times. This chain uses TRBV12-3 or TRBV12-4 with TRBJ2-3, with a tentative D call TRBD1 (5 bases). Trimming took off 4 bases at V and 0 bases at J, with 17 bases between the two ends. There are 17 residues in the CDR3. The CDR3 loop reads CASSSTRTPRSTDTQYF. DNA for the CDR3: TGTGCCAGCAGTTCAACGCGGACACCCCGGAGCACAGATACGCAGTATTTT.

This clonotype was detected a few times. The CDR3 DNA reads as TGCAGTGCCCAAGGGATCGGAGACGAGCAGTACTTC. This encodes CSAQGIGDEQYF. The V and J genes are TRBV20-1 and TRBJ2-7; no firm D call. Per the germline V gene, CDR1 is DFQATT and CDR2 is SNEGSKA (reference sequence). The CDR3 contains 12 residues. V was clipped by 6 bases and J by 5 bases, with 14 bases between them.

This clonotype showed up many times. The rearrangement links TRBV28 to TRBJ1-5; no clear D. CDR1 MDHEN and CDR2 SYDVKM come from the germline V gene. This CDR3 has 15 residues. The germline V and J ends were trimmed by 3 bases and 0 bases, with 9 bases remaining between them. The CDR3 bases are TGTGCCAGCAGTTTGGGTACTTATAGCAATCAGCCCCAGCATTTT. It codes for CASSLGTYSNQPQHF.

This clonotype was counted a few times. The chain has TRBV7-2 and TRBJ2-7; D ambiguous. In germline, CDR1 is SGHTA, CDR2 FQGNSA. V dropped 5 bases and J dropped 3 bases, with 14 bases sitting between them. The length of the CDR3 is 14 residues. CDR3 in DNA: TGTGCCAGCAGCGCCGGAGTTGTTAACTACGAGCAGTACTTC. Its translation: CASSAGVVNYEQYF.

The CDR3 loop is CASSQDSGSYNEQFF. In DNA, the CDR3 is TGCGCCAGCAGCCAAGATAGCGGGAGCTACAATGAGCAGTTCTTC. The chain links TRBV4-3 to TRBJ2-1; 9 bases agree with TRBD2. CDR3 length equals 15 residues. In germline, CDR1 is LGHNA, CDR2 YSLEER. The junction had 0 bases not matched to a gene; V was cut back by 0 bases and J by 3 bases.